The 8 T cell receptor beta chains below all came from one sample that was sequenced in a study of shared clonotypes between healthy human individuals. The data were produced by immunoSEQ multiplex PCR, yet TCRdb's version contains in-frame clones alone and is incomplete. The sample contains 300,000 to 400,000 clones, 87% of which appear only once. Sequenced sample: memory CD8+ T cells sorted from blood. Subset indicated: CD45RO+ cells pooled with CCR7-negative TemRA cells. All receptors derive from a young man in good health.

This clone was seen just once. This rearrangement joins TRBV10-3 to TRBJ1-6; TRBD1 agrees at 7 bases. CDR3 length equals 15 residues. V lost 8 bases to trimming and J lost 5 bases; unmatched junction nucleotides: 9. Germline lookup yields CDR1 ENHRY and CDR2 SYGVKD. The CDR3 is CAIAGGGPHNSPLHF. The CDR3 DNA follows: TGTGCCATCGCAGGGGGGGGCCCTCATAATTCACCCCTCCACTTT.

This chain uses TRBV4-2 with TRBJ2-7; tentatively, D is TRBD2 (7 bases). There are 13 residues in the CDR3. Trimming removed 0 bases at V and 6 bases at J, with 9 bases between. Germline V gene sequence: CDR1 LGHNA, CDR2 YNFKEQ. CDR3 protein: CASSQEGGGEQYF. In nucleotides, the CDR3 is TGTGCCAGCAGCCAAGAAGGGGGGGGCGAGCAGTACTTC.

This sequence joins TRBV9 and TRBJ2-2, with D unresolved. Germline V gene sequence: CDR1 SGDLS, CDR2 YYNGEE. The CDR3 consists of 13 residues. With 0 bases removed from V and 6 bases from J, the gap between germline ends came to 6 bases. The CDR3 DNA reads TGTGCCAGCAGCGTAGTCGATGCCGGGGAGCTGTTTTTT. It yields the protein CASSVVDAGELFF.

V gene TRBV29-1 combines with J gene TRBJ2-7, with D perhaps matching TRBD2 (7 bases). The V gene lost 2 bases and the J gene lost 5 bases, with 19 bases spanning the gap. The CDR3 runs to 15 residues. Germline V gene data show CDR1 as SQVTM and CDR2 as ANQGSEA. As DNA, the CDR3 is TGCAGCGTTGAAAGGGGGATTGGCGGGGGCCACGAGCAGTACTTC. It is translated as CSVERGIGGGHEQYF.

This chain links TRBV29-1 with TRBJ2-6; the match to TRBD1 covers 12 bases. Trimming removed 8 bases from V and 2 bases from J; junction bases left unmatched: 7. CDR1 and CDR2 (germline): SQVTM, ANQGSEA. The CDR3 spans 16 residues. The CDR3: CSFRDRGQAGANVLTF. In nucleotides, the CDR3 is TGCAGCTTCCGGGACAGGGGGCAAGCTGGGGCCAACGTCCTGACTTTC.

J is TRBJ2-3 and V is TRBV10-1; 9 bases align to TRBD2. CDR1 and CDR2 from the germline V gene are WNHNN and SYGVQD (reference sequence). The V segment lost 9 bases and the J segment 1 base; nucleotides outside the gene matches: 5. The CDR3 loop spans 14 amino acids. This CDR3 reads CARPSGTGTDTQYF. DNA of the CDR3: TGCGCCAGACCTAGCGGGACCGGCACAGATACGCAGTATTTT.

This clone is a singleton in its sample. The chain couples TRBV5-1 to TRBJ2-3; 7 positions agree with TRBD2. V gave up 6 bases and J gave up 4 bases; unmatched junction bases: 5. CDR3 size: 13 residues. Germline assignment: CDR1 SGHRS and CDR2 YFSETQ. The CDR3 coding sequence is TGCGCCAGCACGCTAGCGGAATCAGATACGCAGTATTTT. As protein: CASTLAESDTQYF.

The rearrangement joins TRBV18 to TRBJ2-3, with 8 bases fitting TRBD2. Trimming cost V 6 bases and J 2 bases; bases outside gene matches: 7. Germline CDR1 KGHSH, CDR2 LQKENI. This CDR3 region has 15 residues. Here the CDR3 reads CASSSGRGATDTQYF. The CDR3, as DNA: TGTGCCAGCTCCTCGGGGCGGGGGGCCACAGATACGCAGTATTTT.